Listed below are T cell receptor beta chains from one sample, sequenced in a study of T cells in Graves' hyperthyroidism and ophthalmopathy. MiXCR was run by TCRdb on the multiplex PCR reads, yielding one entry per CDR3 protein. The table has a few hundred thousand distinct CDR3 sequences, roughly 15% seen once. Sequencing input: blood. The origin of the receptors is a woman in her fifties or sixties with Graves' ophthalmopathy. Each CDR3 is given with its conserved first and last residue. The order of the fields is clone size, V gene, D gene, J gene, CDR3 protein, CDR3 DNA. The D gene is left open where the match is weak. The size entry is marked missing in some rows and otherwise reads once, few, many or a size class.

abundance: once; v_gene: TRBV11-2; d_gene: .; j_gene: TRBJ1-5; CDR3aa: CASSLGLGQPQHF; CDR3nt: TGTGCCAGCAGCTTAGGGTTGGGTCAGCCCCAGCATTTT
abundance: few; v_gene: TRBV12-3/TRBV12-4; d_gene: TRBD1; j_gene: TRBJ1-3; CDR3aa: CASTGQGSGNTIYF; CDR3nt: TGTGCCAGCACCGGACAGGGTTCGGGAAACACCATATATTTT
abundance: many; v_gene: TRBV6-1; d_gene: .; j_gene: TRBJ1-5; CDR3aa: CASRGGRFRNQPQHF; CDR3nt: TGTGCCAGCAGGGGGGGGAGGTTTCGCAATCAGCCCCAGCATTTT
abundance: many; v_gene: TRBV30; d_gene: TRBD2; j_gene: TRBJ2-1; CDR3aa: CAWSSGLYNEQFF; CDR3nt: TGTGCCTGGTCTAGCGGACTATACAATGAGCAGTTCTTC
abundance: many; v_gene: TRBV20-1; d_gene: TRBD2; j_gene: TRBJ2-1; CDR3aa: CSASKAGGLYNEQFF; CDR3nt: TGCAGTGCTAGTAAAGCGGGAGGCCTATACAATGAGCAGTTCTTC
abundance: few; v_gene: TRBV10-1; d_gene: .; j_gene: TRBJ2-5; CDR3aa: CASSRDPGETQYF; CDR3nt: TGCGCCAGCTCCCGGGACCCCGGGGAGACCCAGTACTTC
abundance: few; v_gene: TRBV3-1; d_gene: .; j_gene: TRBJ1-1; CDR3aa: CASSQDGLGTEAFF; CDR3nt: TGTGCCAGCAGCCAAGACGGTCTGGGCACTGAAGCTTTCTTT
abundance: few; v_gene: TRBV9; d_gene: TRBD2; j_gene: TRBJ2-2; CDR3aa: CASSVGLREVSGELFF; CDR3nt: TGTGCCAGCAGCGTAGGTTTGCGGGAGGTCTCCGGGGAGCTGTTTTTT
abundance: many; v_gene: TRBV30; d_gene: .; j_gene: TRBJ2-7; CDR3aa: CACEFRGPSSYEQYF; CDR3nt: TGTGCCTGTGAATTTCGGGGACCAAGCTCCTACGAGCAGTACTTC
abundance: .; v_gene: TRBV6-2/TRBV6-3; d_gene: .; j_gene: TRBJ2-7; CDR3aa: CASSSGASPYEQYF; CDR3nt: TGTGCCAGCAGTTCCGGGGCCTCCCCCTACGAGCAGTACTTC
abundance: few; v_gene: TRBV4-1; d_gene: .; j_gene: TRBJ2-7; CDR3aa: CASSQGAGLLYEQYF; CDR3nt: TGCGCCAGCAGCCAAGGCGCTGGACTTCTCTACGAGCAGTACTTC
abundance: many; v_gene: TRBV30; d_gene: .; j_gene: TRBJ1-1; CDR3aa: CAWRVRTDTEAFF; CDR3nt: TGTGCCTGGAGGGTCAGGACAGACACTGAAGCTTTCTTT
abundance: few; v_gene: TRBV15; d_gene: .; j_gene: TRBJ2-5; CDR3aa: CATSRVGGGETQYF; CDR3nt: TGTGCCACCAGCAGAGTGGGGGGAGGAGAGACCCAGTACTTC
abundance: many; v_gene: TRBV20-1; d_gene: .; j_gene: TRBJ2-7; CDR3aa: CSARDWGTGVSNEQYF; CDR3nt: TGCAGTGCTAGAGATTGGGGAACGGGAGTGTCCAACGAGCAGTACTTC
abundance: few; v_gene: TRBV19; d_gene: .; j_gene: TRBJ2-2; CDR3aa: CASSIREELFF; CDR3nt: TGTGCCAGTAGTATTAGGGAGGAGCTGTTTTTT
abundance: few; v_gene: TRBV3-1; d_gene: TRBD1; j_gene: TRBJ2-3; CDR3aa: CASSQDGTGLGTDTQYF; CDR3nt: TGTGCCAGCAGCCAAGATGGGACAGGTTTGGGGACAGATACGCAGTATTTT
abundance: few; v_gene: TRBV4-1; d_gene: .; j_gene: TRBJ1-3; CDR3aa: CASSQDRISGNTIYF; CDR3nt: TGCGCCAGCAGCCAAGATCGGATCTCTGGAAACACCATATATTTT
abundance: .; v_gene: TRBV11-2; d_gene: .; j_gene: TRBJ2-4; CDR3aa: CASSTLGGYGPGIGIQYF; CDR3nt: TGTGCCAGTAGTACCCTGGGTGGGTACGGGCCGGGGATAGGCATTCAGTACTTC
abundance: many; v_gene: TRBV20-1; d_gene: TRBD2; j_gene: TRBJ2-1; CDR3aa: CSATGLAGRNEQFF; CDR3nt: TGCAGTGCTACGGGACTAGCGGGCAGGAATGAGCAGTTCTTC
abundance: many; v_gene: TRBV12-3/TRBV12-4; d_gene: TRBD2; j_gene: TRBJ2-1; CDR3aa: CASSLTGGSYNEQFF; CDR3nt: TGTGCCAGCAGTTTAACGGGAGGGTCCTACAATGAGCAGTTCTTC
abundance: few; v_gene: TRBV10-3; d_gene: .; j_gene: TRBJ2-5; CDR3aa: CAISTGTNSGETQYF; CDR3nt: TGTGCCATCAGTACCGGGACAAATTCAGGGGAGACCCAGTACTTC
abundance: many; v_gene: TRBV27; d_gene: TRBD1; j_gene: TRBJ1-5; CDR3aa: CASSWTGINQPQHF; CDR3nt: TGTGCCAGCAGTTGGACAGGGATCAATCAGCCCCAGCATTTT
abundance: many; v_gene: TRBV2; d_gene: TRBD2; j_gene: TRBJ2-5; CDR3aa: CASSDSGGPPQYF; CDR3nt: TGTGCCAGCAGTGACTCGGGAGGGCCGCCCCAGTACTTC
abundance: few; v_gene: TRBV29-1; d_gene: .; j_gene: TRBJ2-5; CDR3aa: CSVVGDEVVYF; CDR3nt: TGCAGCGTTGTAGGGGACGAGGTGGTGTACTTC
abundance: few; v_gene: TRBV19; d_gene: .; j_gene: TRBJ2-7; CDR3aa: CASSIPGTGEQYF; CDR3nt: TGTGCCAGTAGTATACCCGGGACTGGAGAGCAGTACTTC
abundance: many; v_gene: TRBV5-1; d_gene: TRBD1; j_gene: TRBJ2-5; CDR3aa: CASSLATGTGIETQYF; CDR3nt: TGCGCCAGCAGCTTGGCAACCGGGACAGGGATAGAGACCCAGTACTTC
abundance: .; v_gene: TRBV6-1; d_gene: .; j_gene: TRBJ2-7; CDR3aa: CASSEFVGNYEQYF; CDR3nt: TGTGCCAGCAGTGAATTCGTGGGAAACTACGAGCAGTACTTC
abundance: .; v_gene: TRBV12-3/TRBV12-4; d_gene: .; j_gene: TRBJ2-5; CDR3aa: CASSQDLRAQETQYF; CDR3nt: TGCGCCAGCAGCCAAGATCTCAGGGCCCAAGAGACCCAGTACTTC
abundance: few; v_gene: TRBV12-3/TRBV12-4; d_gene: TRBD2; j_gene: TRBJ2-7; CDR3aa: CASSSGTSGVYEQYF; CDR3nt: TGTGCCAGCAGTTCCGGGACTAGCGGAGTCTACGAGCAGTACTTC
abundance: few; v_gene: TRBV7-6; d_gene: TRBD2; j_gene: TRBJ2-3; CDR3aa: CASSLFSVAGASSDTQYF; CDR3nt: TGTGCCAGCAGCTTATTTTCGGTAGCGGGAGCTTCATCGGATACGCAGTATTTT
abundance: few; v_gene: TRBV6-1; d_gene: .; j_gene: TRBJ1-6; CDR3aa: CASSDAEGGGSPLHF; CDR3nt: TGTGCCAGCAGTGATGCTGAGGGTGGTGGCTCACCCCTCCACTTT
abundance: .; v_gene: TRBV20-1; d_gene: TRBD1; j_gene: TRBJ1-2; CDR3aa: CSAPEKQGLYGYTF; CDR3nt: TGCAGTGCCCCAGAAAAACAGGGGCTCTATGGCTACACCTTC
abundance: many; v_gene: TRBV20-1; d_gene: TRBD1; j_gene: TRBJ1-1; CDR3aa: CSAGKKGALTEAFF; CDR3nt: TGCAGTGCTGGGAAAAAGGGGGCTCTCACTGAAGCTTTCTTT
abundance: .; v_gene: TRBV19; d_gene: .; j_gene: TRBJ2-5; CDR3aa: CASRRQEQETQYF; CDR3nt: TGTGCCAGCCGCAGACAGGAACAAGAGACCCAGTACTTC
abundance: few; v_gene: TRBV24-1; d_gene: .; j_gene: TRBJ2-1; CDR3aa: CATSGRGGGGNEQFF; CDR3nt: TGTGCCACCTCGGGTCGAGGGGGGGGGGGCAATGAGCAGTTCTTC
abundance: few; v_gene: TRBV4-2; d_gene: .; j_gene: TRBJ2-1; CDR3aa: CASSQDPRGYSYNEQFF; CDR3nt: TGTGCCAGCAGCCAAGATCCGAGGGGCTACTCCTACAATGAGCAGTTCTTC
abundance: .; v_gene: TRBV6-1; d_gene: .; j_gene: TRBJ2-7; CDR3aa: CASLDSYSYEQYF; CDR3nt: TGTGCCAGTCTGGACAGTTACTCCTACGAGCAGTACTTC
abundance: .; v_gene: TRBV3-1; d_gene: .; j_gene: TRBJ1-3; CDR3aa: CASSQVGPSSGNTIYF; CDR3nt: TGTGCCAGCAGCCAAGTGGGGCCTAGCTCTGGAAACACCATATATTTT
abundance: few; v_gene: TRBV6-1; d_gene: .; j_gene: TRBJ1-1; CDR3aa: CASGRSTEAFF; CDR3nt: TGTGCCAGCGGGCGGAGCACTGAAGCTTTCTTT
abundance: many; v_gene: TRBV5-1; d_gene: TRBD1; j_gene: TRBJ1-6; CDR3aa: CASSLMTGSSYNSPLHF; CDR3nt: TGCGCCAGCAGCCTAATGACAGGGAGCTCCTATAATTCACCCCTCCACTTT
abundance: .; v_gene: TRBV9; d_gene: .; j_gene: TRBJ2-7; CDR3aa: CASSVGGDSSYEQYF; CDR3nt: TGTGCCAGCAGCGTAGGGGGGGACTCTTCCTACGAGCAGTACTTC
abundance: many; v_gene: TRBV5-1; d_gene: TRBD1; j_gene: TRBJ1-4; CDR3aa: CASSAGQGASNEKLFF; CDR3nt: TGCGCCAGCAGCGCCGGACAGGGGGCCTCTAATGAAAAACTGTTTTTT
abundance: .; v_gene: TRBV5-1; d_gene: TRBD2; j_gene: TRBJ2-1; CDR3aa: CASSLGTSGSGDEQFF; CDR3nt: TGCGCCAGCAGCTTGGGGACTAGCGGGAGCGGGGATGAGCAGTTCTTC
abundance: many; v_gene: TRBV5-1; d_gene: .; j_gene: TRBJ1-2; CDR3aa: CASSSRDTNYGYTF; CDR3nt: TGCGCCAGCAGCTCTCGGGACACCAACTATGGCTACACCTTC
abundance: .; v_gene: TRBV4-1; d_gene: .; j_gene: TRBJ2-3; CDR3aa: CASGFVGTRTDTQYF; CDR3nt: TGCGCCAGCGGTTTCGTCGGTACCCGCACAGATACGCAGTATTTT
abundance: few; v_gene: TRBV4-1; d_gene: .; j_gene: TRBJ2-7; CDR3aa: CASSQTSGPYEQYF; CDR3nt: TGCGCCAGCAGCCAAACCTCGGGGCCATACGAGCAGTACTTC
abundance: many; v_gene: TRBV28; d_gene: TRBD1; j_gene: TRBJ2-7; CDR3aa: CASRPIEGQGAYEQYF; CDR3nt: TGTGCCAGCAGACCCATCGAGGGACAGGGGGCTTACGAGCAGTACTTC
abundance: few; v_gene: TRBV19; d_gene: .; j_gene: TRBJ2-3; CDR3aa: CASGGQGTDTQYF; CDR3nt: TGTGCCAGTGGGGGGCAGGGGACAGATACGCAGTATTTT